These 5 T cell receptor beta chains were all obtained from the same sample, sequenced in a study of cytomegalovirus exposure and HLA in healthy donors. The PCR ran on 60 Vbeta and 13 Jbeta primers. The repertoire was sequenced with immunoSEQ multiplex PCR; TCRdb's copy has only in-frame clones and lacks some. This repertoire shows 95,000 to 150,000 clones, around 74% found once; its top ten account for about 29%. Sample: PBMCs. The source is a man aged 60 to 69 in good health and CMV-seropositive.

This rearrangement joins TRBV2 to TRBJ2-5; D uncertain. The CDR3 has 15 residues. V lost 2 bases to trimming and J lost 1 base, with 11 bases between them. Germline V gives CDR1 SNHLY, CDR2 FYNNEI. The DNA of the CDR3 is TGTGCCAGCAGTGAACGGGTTTACGGCCAAGAGACCCAGTACTTC. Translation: CASSERVYGQETQYF.

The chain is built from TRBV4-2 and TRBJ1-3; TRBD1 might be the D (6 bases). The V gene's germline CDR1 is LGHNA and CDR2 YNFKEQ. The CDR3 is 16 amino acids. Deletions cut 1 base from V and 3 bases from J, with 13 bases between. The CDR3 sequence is CASSQAVRQDGNTIYF. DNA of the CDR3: TGTGCCAGCAGCCAAGCGGTACGACAGGATGGAAACACCATATATTTT.

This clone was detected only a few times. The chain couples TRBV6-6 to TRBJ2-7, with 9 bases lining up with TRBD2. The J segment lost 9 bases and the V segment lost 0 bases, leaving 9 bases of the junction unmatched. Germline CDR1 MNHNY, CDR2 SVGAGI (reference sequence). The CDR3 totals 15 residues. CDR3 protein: CASSYSGLANTGQYF. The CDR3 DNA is TGTGCCAGCAGTTACTCTGGACTAGCGAATACGGGGCAGTACTTC.

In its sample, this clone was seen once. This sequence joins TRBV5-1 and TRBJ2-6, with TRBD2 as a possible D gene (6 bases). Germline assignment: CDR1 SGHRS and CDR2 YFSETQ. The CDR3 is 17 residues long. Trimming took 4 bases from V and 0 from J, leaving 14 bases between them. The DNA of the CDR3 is TGCGCCAGCAGCCTTTGGGGAGGTAACTCTGGGGCCAACGTCCTGACTTTC. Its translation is CASSLWGGNSGANVLTF.

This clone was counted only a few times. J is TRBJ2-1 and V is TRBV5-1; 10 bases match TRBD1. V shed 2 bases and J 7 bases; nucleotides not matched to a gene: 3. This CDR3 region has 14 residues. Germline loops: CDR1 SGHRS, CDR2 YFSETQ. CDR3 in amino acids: CASSLGQGGNEQFF. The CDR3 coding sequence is TGCGCCAGCAGCTTAGGACAGGGGGGAAATGAGCAGTTCTTC.